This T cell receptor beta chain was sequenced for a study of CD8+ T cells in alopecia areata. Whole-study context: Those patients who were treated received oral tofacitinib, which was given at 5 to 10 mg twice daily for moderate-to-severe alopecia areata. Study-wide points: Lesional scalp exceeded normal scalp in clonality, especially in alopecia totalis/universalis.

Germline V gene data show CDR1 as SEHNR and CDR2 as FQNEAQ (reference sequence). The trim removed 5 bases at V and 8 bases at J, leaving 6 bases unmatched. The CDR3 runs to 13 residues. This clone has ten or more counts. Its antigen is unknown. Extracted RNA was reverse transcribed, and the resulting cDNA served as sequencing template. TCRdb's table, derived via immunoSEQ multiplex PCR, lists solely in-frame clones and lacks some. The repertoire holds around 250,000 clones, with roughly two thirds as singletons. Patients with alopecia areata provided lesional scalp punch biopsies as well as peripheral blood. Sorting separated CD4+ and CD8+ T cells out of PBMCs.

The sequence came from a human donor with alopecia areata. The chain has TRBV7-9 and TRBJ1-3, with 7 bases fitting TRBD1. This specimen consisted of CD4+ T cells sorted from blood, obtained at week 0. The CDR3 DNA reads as TGTGCCAGCAGCCCGAGGGGGCCGGACACCATATATTTT. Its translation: CASSPRGPDTIYF.